These 12 T cell receptor beta chains share one sample of origin, sequenced in a study of beta chain features in type 1 diabetes. Sequencing targeted expressed TCRB transcripts, as all isolated RNA had been reverse transcribed. Repertoires were generated with immunoSEQ multiplex PCR, while TCRdb's copy carries only in-frame clones and drops some. This sample carries about 620,000 clones, around 15% of them seen once, and the ten largest clones take approximately 0.093%. The sample taken for sequencing was naive CD4+ T cells from blood. These receptors were taken from a man in his late teens or twenties in good health.

The chain recombines TRBV7-3 with TRBJ1-1; TRBD1 is a possible D gene (5 bases). The CDR3 has 14 amino acids. V lost 2 bases, J lost 1 base, and 8 bases lay in between. Germline V gene lookup returns CDR1 SGHTA and CDR2 FQGTGA. The CDR3 sequence is CASSLGGTNTEAFF. Here the CDR3 DNA reads TGTGCCAGCAGCTTAGGGGGGACGAACACTGAAGCTTTCTTT.

The sample holds a few counts of this clone. The chain recombines TRBV5-1 with TRBJ2-2; D unresolved. CDR3 length: 15 residues. Germline assignment: CDR1 SGHRS and CDR2 YFSETQ. The V end lost 1 base, the J end lost 0 bases, and 7 bases lay between the germline ends. The CDR3 DNA is TGCGCCAGCAGCTTGAGGAACTCGAACACCGGGGAGCTGTTTTTT. Protein: CASSLRNSNTGELFF.

This sequence joins TRBV6-5 and TRBJ1-1, with D possibly TRBD1 on 5 matching bases. V shed 6 bases and J shed 5 bases, with 10 bases lying between them. CDR3 length: 12 residues. Germline CDR1 reads MNHEY; CDR2 reads SVGAGI. CDR3 nucleotide sequence: TGTGCCAGCAGCCGGCGGGGGACTGAAGCTTTCTTT. Translation gives CASSRRGTEAFF.

This clone appeared a few times. The chain links TRBV7-2 to TRBJ2-7; 8 bases are shared with TRBD1. Germline assignment: CDR1 SGHTA and CDR2 FQGNSA. Germline trimming cut 3 bases from V and 6 bases from J; bases unmatched to any gene: 7. The length of the CDR3 is 14 residues. CDR3 sequence (DNA): TGTGCCAGCAGCTTTAGCCAGGGGGCATTCGAGCAGTACTTC. Translating gives CASSFSQGAFEQYF. Full variable domain (missing parts from reference TRBV7-2 and TRBJ2-7): GAGVSQSPSNKVTEKGKDVELRCDPISGHTALYWYRQSLGQGLEFLIYFQGNSAPDKSGLPSDRFSAERTGGSVSTLTIQRTQQEDSAVYLCASSFSQGAFEQYFGPGTRLTVT.

J is TRBJ2-3 and V is TRBV1. TRBV1 is annotated as a pseudogene. This CDR3 contains 15 residues. This CDR3 reads CTSSQDDPLCDTQYF. In DNA, the CDR3 is TGCACCAGCAGCCAAGATGACCCACTCTGCGATACGCAGTATTTT.

J is TRBJ2-3 and V is TRBV5-4; TRBD2 matches at 8 bases. The V and J ends lost 4 bases and 0 bases, in that order; junction bases with no gene match: 4. Germline V gene lookup returns CDR1 SGHNT and CDR2 YYREEE (reference sequence). This CDR3 is 15 amino acids long. The CDR3 spells CASSTSGQSTDTQYF. CDR3 DNA: TGTGCCAGCAGCACTAGCGGCCAGAGCACAGATACGCAGTATTTT.

The chain has TRBV19 and TRBJ2-2, with TRBD1 matching 9 bases. V gave up 10 bases and J gave up 7 bases; unmatched junction bases: 19. The CDR3 has 17 amino acids. Germline loops: CDR1 LNHDA, CDR2 SQIVND (reference sequence). CDR3 DNA sequence: TGTGCCACCTCCGGGACAGGGCTAGCGTCGGGAAACGGGGAGCTGTTTTTT. As protein: CATSGTGLASGNGELFF.

This clone has only a few counts. V is TRBV25-1 and J is TRBJ1-1; possibly TRBD1 for D (5 bases). The CDR3 totals 13 residues. CDR1 and CDR2 (germline): MGHDK, SYGVNS. Trimming cost V 3 bases and J 11 bases, with 16 bases left between them. CDR3 loop: CASSDRAVGVAFF. The DNA of the CDR3 is TGTGCCAGCAGTGACAGGGCGGTTGGGGTGGCTTTCTTT.

This clone occurred a few times. V is TRBV7-2 and J is TRBJ2-1; TRBD1 might be the D (8 bases). Trimming pared 6 bases from V and 4 bases from J, leaving 16 bases between. This CDR3 comprises 15 residues. Germline V gene lookup returns CDR1 SGHTA and CDR2 FQGNSA. The CDR3 sequence is CASRPGQGGYNEQFF. The CDR3 DNA is TGTGCCAGCAGACCTGGACAGGGAGGGTACAATGAGCAGTTCTTC.

This clone was seen a few times. This chain uses TRBV10-2 with TRBJ2-7, with D tentatively TRBD2 (5 bases). Germline CDR1 and CDR2: WSHSY and SAAADI. CDR3 length: 14 amino acids. Trimming shortened V by 6 bases and J by 3 bases, and 15 bases separated the two germline ends. CDR3 residues: CASRENGLGYEQYF. The CDR3 region has the DNA TGCGCCAGCAGAGAGAACGGACTCGGCTACGAGCAGTACTTC.

This clone appeared a few times. CDR3 nucleotides: TGTGCCAGCAGCCCCTCCAGCTCTGGAAACACCATATATTTT. This sequence encodes CASSPSSSGNTIYF. The V gene is TRBV7-2, the J gene TRBJ1-3; the D is unclear. Germline V lookup: CDR1 SGHTA, CDR2 FQGNSA. The CDR3 totals 14 residues. V was shortened by 5 bases and J by 0 bases, with 8 bases between the two germline ends.

A few counts support this clone. This chain links TRBV27 with TRBJ1-2; 7 positions match TRBD1. CDR1 and CDR2 (germline): MNHEY, SMNVEV (reference sequence). The CDR3 has 15 residues. V dropped 6 bases and J dropped 1; count of bases not matched to a gene: 8. CDR3: CASRNRDRDNYGYTF. Here the CDR3 DNA reads TGTGCCAGCAGGAACCGGGACAGAGATAACTATGGCTACACCTTC.